These 27 T cell receptor beta chains were sequenced from one sample in a study of blood T cell repertoires in COVID-19. This table comes from immunoSEQ multiplex PCR, and its TCRdb copy is limited to in-frame clones, with some not included. The table has roughly 220,000 clones, 85% to 90% seen once; the top ten hold over 12%. The specimen sequenced was PBMCs or T cells enriched from blood (not recorded which). These receptors were taken from a woman in her forties or fifties with acute COVID-19.

This rearrangement joins TRBV7-9 to TRBJ1-1; 8 bases map to TRBD1. The ends lost 1 base at V and 5 bases at J; junction bases unmatched: 0. Germline V gives CDR1 SEHNR, CDR2 FQNEAQ (reference sequence). The CDR3 runs to 13 residues. The CDR3 sequence: CASSLGQGTEAFF. CDR3 nucleotide sequence: TGTGCCAGCAGCTTAGGACAGGGGACTGAAGCTTTCTTT.

The CDR3, as DNA: TGCGCCAGCAGTGAGGTATTAGGGACTCGCACTGAAGCTTTCTTT. This gives the protein CASSEVLGTRTEAFF. The chain has TRBV10-2 and TRBJ1-1; D is possibly TRBD1 (5 bases). Looked up from germline, CDR1 is WSHSY and CDR2 is SAAADI. With 2 bases removed from V and 4 bases from J, the gap between germline ends came to 14 bases. CDR3 length: 15 residues.

The chain combines TRBV2 with TRBJ2-7; TRBD2 aligns across 10 bases. Germline V CDR1 and CDR2: SNHLY, FYNNEI. The V and J ends lost 6 bases and 2 bases, in that order; junction bases with no gene match: 7. The CDR3 has 15 residues. The CDR3 sequence is CASSWTSGKTYEQYF. As DNA, the CDR3 is TGTGCCAGCAGCTGGACTAGCGGAAAAACCTACGAGCAGTACTTC.

A few counts support this clone. The chain carries TRBV5-1 and TRBJ1-5, with a weak D call TRBD1 (5 bases). There are 13 residues in the CDR3. V was pared by 3 bases and J by 3 bases, with 7 bases between. The germline CDR1 and CDR2 sequences are SGHRS and YFSETQ. The CDR3 region is CASSWGDNQPQHF. CDR3 nucleotides: TGCGCCAGCAGCTGGGGGGACAATCAGCCCCAGCATTTT. Drawing the rest from reference TRBV5-1 and TRBJ1-5, the complete variable domain is KAGVTQTPRYLIKTRGQQVTLSCSPISGHRSVSWYQQTPGQGLQFLFEYFSETQRNKGNFPGRFSGRQFSNSRSEMNVSTLELGDSALYLCASSWGDNQPQHFGDGTRLSIL.

The chain employs TRBV6-5 and TRBJ2-7; TRBD2 matches 10 bases. The V and J ends lost 0 bases and 9 bases, in that order; junction bases with no gene match: 8. The CDR3 contains 15 residues. CDR1 and CDR2 from the germline V gene are MNHEY and SVGAGI. In DNA, the CDR3 is TGTGCCAGCAGTTACTCAGTTACTAGCGGGAACTGGCAGTACTTC. Residues: CASSYSVTSGNWQYF.

This sequence joins TRBV12-3 or TRBV12-4 and TRBJ2-3; unclear D gene. Trimming removed 3 bases from V and 10 bases from J, with 8 bases in between. The CDR3 contains 11 residues. The CDR3 nucleotides are TGTGCCAGCAGTTTCGCTAGTCCGCAGTATTTT. Translation: CASSFASPQYF.

This clone showed up just once. V and J are TRBV9 and TRBJ2-7, with D possibly matching TRBD1 (5 bases). Germline CDR1 SGDLS, CDR2 YYNGEE. The CDR3 loop spans 13 amino acids. The V gene lost 0 bases and the J gene lost 6 bases, with 10 bases spanning the gap. The CDR3 bases are TGTGCCAGCAGCGTAGACAGGCTAGGCGAGCAGTACTTC. Translated: CASSVDRLGEQYF.

The chain couples TRBV28 to TRBJ1-2, with no clear D. Trimming pared 3 bases from V and 2 bases from J, leaving 13 bases between. The germline gives CDR1 MDHEN, CDR2 SYDVKM. This CDR3 has 15 amino acids. CDR3 sequence (DNA): TGTGCCAGCAGTTTCGTGCTGGGAGGCAACTATGGCTACACCTTC. Its translation: CASSFVLGGNYGYTF.

The rearrangement links TRBV19 to TRBJ2-1; 7 nucleotides align to TRBD2. Germline V gives CDR1 LNHDA, CDR2 SQIVND (reference sequence). The CDR3 has 12 amino acids. The J segment lost 4 bases and the V segment lost 10 bases, leaving 4 bases of the junction unmatched. For the CDR3, the DNA is TGTGCCACCCTAGCGGAATACAATGAGCAGTTCTTC. It is translated as CATLAEYNEQFF.

The chain has TRBV9 and TRBJ2-3, with D tentatively TRBD2 (6 bases). In germline, CDR1 is SGDLS, CDR2 YYNGEE. The CDR3 contains 16 residues. Trimming removed 0 bases at V and 6 bases at J, with 17 bases between. CDR3 sequence (DNA): TGTGCCAGCAGCGTAGGGGGCCTAGGAGGGACGGATACGCAGTATTTT. Translating gives CASSVGGLGGTDTQYF.

The CDR3 loop reads CATSRAGQGLNQPQHF. CDR3 DNA: TGTGCCACCAGCAGAGCTGGACAGGGGCTCAATCAGCCCCAGCATTTT. The chain couples TRBV15 to TRBJ1-5, with TRBD1 matching over 9 bases. This CDR3 spans 16 amino acids. Germline CDR1 LNHNV, CDR2 YYDKDF (reference sequence). Unmatched junction bases numbered 4, after V lost 1 base and J lost 3 bases.

J is TRBJ1-1 and V is TRBV2; D unclear. This CDR3 region has 14 residues. Germline V gene data show CDR1 as SNHLY and CDR2 as FYNNEI. V lost 1 base and J lost 5, with 11 bases in between. CDR3 protein: CASSEVGASTEAFF. The CDR3 DNA follows: TGTGCCAGCAGTGAAGTTGGAGCTAGTACTGAAGCTTTCTTT.

The chain recombines TRBV27 with TRBJ2-7; D is perhaps TRBD2 (7 bases). Trimming cost V 7 bases and J 0 bases, with 22 bases left between them. The CDR3 is 17 residues long. Germline loops: CDR1 MNHEY, CDR2 SMNVEV (reference sequence). The CDR3 protein is CASMQAGQTTFSYEQYF. The DNA for the CDR3 is TGTGCCAGCATGCAAGCGGGACAAACCACTTTCTCCTACGAGCAGTACTTC.

The chain employs TRBV13 and TRBJ1-1, with a possible D match to TRBD1 (6 bases). Germline values: CDR1 PRHDT, CDR2 FYEKMQ (reference sequence). This CDR3 has 15 residues. V was shortened by 5 bases and J by 0 bases, with 13 bases between the two germline ends. The CDR3 loop is CASSLWTAMNTEAFF. The CDR3 DNA follows: TGTGCCAGCAGCCTCTGGACAGCCATGAACACTGAAGCTTTCTTT.

This clone was picked up a small number of times. This chain uses TRBV7-2 with TRBJ2-3; 12 nucleotides agree with TRBD2. V was clipped by 4 bases and J by 3 bases; unmatched bases: 5. This CDR3 has 16 residues. Germline-derived CDR1 and CDR2 are SGHTA and FQGNSA. CDR3 in amino acids: CASSSRTSGVTDTQYF. For the CDR3, the DNA is TGTGCCAGCAGCTCAAGGACTAGCGGGGTTACAGATACGCAGTATTTT.

The chain joins TRBV2 to TRBJ2-1, with D uncertain. Germline-derived CDR1 and CDR2 are SNHLY and FYNNEI. The CDR3 runs to 15 residues. V lost 1 base, J lost 0 bases, and 7 bases lay in between. CDR3 nucleotide sequence: TGTGCCAGCAGTGAAGGGCAAAGCTCCTACAATGAGCAGTTCTTC. This gives the protein CASSEGQSSYNEQFF.

The chain recombines TRBV9 with TRBJ1-3, with D maybe TRBD1 (5 bases). V lost 4 bases and J 1 base, leaving 12 bases between the germline ends. Germline V gives CDR1 SGDLS, CDR2 YYNGEE. This CDR3 spans 15 amino acids. CDR3 residues: CASSMMGGSGNTIYF. The CDR3 DNA reads TGTGCCAGCAGCATGATGGGGGGTTCTGGAAACACCATATATTTT.

The V gene is TRBV27, the J gene TRBJ2-2; 7 positions match TRBD2. Germline CDR1 reads MNHEY; CDR2 reads SMNVEV (reference sequence). The junction had 6 bases not matched to a gene; V was cut back by 5 bases and J by 0 bases. This CDR3 has 16 residues. CDR3 bases: TGTGCCAGCAGTCTCTCTAGCGGCGCGAACACCGGGGAGCTGTTTTTT. It encodes CASSLSSGANTGELFF.

This clone appeared a single time. The rearrangement uses TRBV19 and TRBJ1-5; unclear D gene. This CDR3 contains 15 residues. Germline CDR1 and CDR2: LNHDA and SQIVND (reference sequence). V lost 4 bases and J lost 0, with 10 bases in between. CDR3 nucleotide sequence: TGTGCCAGTAGTAGGTTCCGGGGTAGCAATCAGCCCCAGCATTTT. It translates to CASSRFRGSNQPQHF.

The chain links TRBV30 to TRBJ1-1, with 9 positions matching TRBD1. Germline V gives CDR1 GTSNPN, CDR2 SVGIG (reference sequence). The CDR3 runs to 14 residues. With V trimmed by 4 bases and J by 4 bases, 7 bases remained unmatched. The CDR3 loop reads CAWTKGQGGTEAFF. The CDR3 nucleotides read TGTGCCTGGACTAAGGGACAGGGCGGCACTGAAGCTTTCTTT.

The rearrangement joins TRBV5-5 to TRBJ1-4; weak D call: TRBD1 (6 bases). Trimming left V 0 bases short and J 0 bases short, with 9 bases between. The CDR3 sequence is 16 residues long. The germline CDR1 and CDR2 sequences are SGHKS and YYEKEE (reference sequence). CDR3 in DNA: TGTGCCAGCAGCTTGGCAGGGGATGCAACTAATGAAAAACTGTTTTTT. It specifies CASSLAGDATNEKLFF.

The chain couples TRBV9 to TRBJ2-3; TRBD1 matches 8 bases. V was clipped by 3 bases and J by 3 bases; unmatched bases: 15. This CDR3 comprises 18 residues. Germline values: CDR1 SGDLS, CDR2 YYNGEE. In DNA, the CDR3 is TGTGCCAGCAGCGAGCCCTCCCAAGGACAGGGTGGGACAGATACGCAGTATTTT. Its protein is CASSEPSQGQGGTDTQYF.

This clone was picked up a small number of times. The chain combines TRBV28 with TRBJ2-1; TRBD2 might be the D (5 bases). This CDR3 spans 14 amino acids. V lost 7 bases, J lost 8 bases, and 18 bases lay in between. Germline CDR1 is MDHEN and CDR2 is SYDVKM. As DNA, the CDR3 is TGTGCCAGCACAACCTACGCCGGGGATTATGAGCAGTTCTTC. It specifies CASTTYAGDYEQFF.

Turning to this clone: Different DNA sequences within this sample yield the same CDR3. This chain links TRBV18 with TRBJ1-2, with TRBD1 as a possible D gene (5 bases). With 1 base removed from V and 2 bases from J, the gap between germline ends came to 8 bases. The CDR3 is 14 amino acids. The germline V gene encodes CDR1 KGHSH and CDR2 LQKENI. CDR3 sequence (DNA): TGTGCCAGCTCACCACGGGGGGGAAACTATGGCTACACCTTC. This encodes CASSPRGGNYGYTF.

This chain joins TRBV24-1 and TRBJ1-1; D gene unclear. Trimming removed 7 bases from V and 4 bases from J, with 15 bases in between. The CDR3 contains 14 residues. Germline CDR1 reads KGHDR; CDR2 reads SFDVKD. DNA for the CDR3: TGTGCCACCAGCGACATTCGGGATGGCACTGAAGCTTTCTTT. Translated: CATSDIRDGTEAFF.

This sequence joins TRBV7-3 and TRBJ2-3, with D possibly matching TRBD1 (6 bases). The CDR3 consists of 14 residues. Germline CDR1 and CDR2: SGHTA and FQGTGA. Trimming shortened V by 5 bases and J by 4 bases, and 13 bases separated the two germline ends. The DNA for the CDR3 is TGTGCCAGCAGCCAACTAGGGGGATCAGATACGCAGTATTTT. Translating it yields CASSQLGGSDTQYF.

V and J are TRBV28 and TRBJ2-1; 7 bases match TRBD1. CDR1 and CDR2 from the germline V gene are MDHEN and SYDVKM. The V segment lost 6 bases and the J segment 0 bases; nucleotides outside the gene matches: 5. The CDR3 spans 15 residues. The CDR3 loop is CASSRGQDSYNEQFF. The DNA for the CDR3 is TGTGCCAGCAGCAGAGGACAGGACTCCTACAATGAGCAGTTCTTC.